Listed here are 31 T cell receptor beta chains from one sample, sequenced in a study of CD8 T cells in ankylosing spondylitis (dated by TCRdb to about 2017). The investigation overall reported the following: A TCR beta motif made up of several highly homologous amino acid variants appeared to be characteristic of blood from ankylosing spondylitis patients.

Their cognate antigens are unknown. The library relied on 5' RACE. The reads were generated on an Illumina HiSeq 2500. The raw public data were reprocessed by TCRdb itself: fastp quality trimming at Q25, MiXCR clonotype calling, in-frame beta chains only. Duplicate CDR3 protein sequences are folded into a single record with the most common DNA and genes. In this sample the table shows about 800,000 distinct CDR3 sequences, approximately 10% of which occur a single time. The ten biggest clones cover approximately 0.51% of the sample. Sequencing was carried out using blood, either unsorted or a sorted T cell fraction (not recorded which). The receptors derive from a male donor with ankylosing spondylitis.

The sample holds a few counts of this clonotype. This CDR3 reads CSVEGSAGGKAEAFF. For the CDR3, the DNA is TGCAGCGTTGAAGGATCTGCAGGGGGCAAGGCTGAAGCTTTCTTT. V and J are TRBV29-1 and TRBJ1-1, with 8 bases that match TRBD1. The CDR3 is 15 amino acids. The V gene's germline CDR1 is SQVTM and CDR2 ANQGSEA. V lost 1 base, J lost 6 bases, and 10 bases stayed unmatched.

The V call is TRBV28, the J call TRBJ2-1, with 10 bases aligning to TRBD2. Germline lookup yields CDR1 MDHEN and CDR2 SYDVKM. V dropped 6 bases and J dropped 5; count of bases not matched to a gene: 10. The CDR3 sequence is 16 residues long. CDR3 DNA: TGTGCCAGCAGACTTCGGCCTAGCGGGGGTAACAATGAGCAGTTCTTC. It translates to CASRLRPSGGNNEQFF.

There are a few counts of this clonotype. The rearrangement links TRBV12-3 or TRBV12-4 to TRBJ1-1; D uncertain. Trimming cost V 2 bases and J 11 bases, with 15 bases left between them. CDR3 length: 13 amino acids. In DNA form, the CDR3 reads TGTGCCAGCAGTTTATTTGTTCACAGTCTCGCTTTCTTT. Its translation: CASSLFVHSLAFF.

CDR3 in DNA: TGTGCCAGCTCACCAGACAGCGAAGGCAATCAGCCCCAGCATTTT. Its translation is CASSPDSEGNQPQHF. The J gene is TRBJ1-5, the V gene TRBV18; maybe TRBD1 (5 bases). Germline-derived CDR1 and CDR2 are KGHSH and LQKENI. This CDR3 has 15 residues. V lost 2 bases and J lost 2, with 10 bases in between. The complete variable domain, with remaining parts taken from reference TRBV18 and TRBJ1-5, reads NAGVMQNPRHLVRRRGQEARLRCSPMKGHSHVYWYRQLPEEGLKFMVYLQKENIIDESGMPKERFSAEFPKEGPSILRIQQVVRGDSAAYFCASSPDSEGNQPQHFGDGTRLSIL.

This clonotype was seen ten or more times. V usage is TRBV7-6 and J usage is TRBJ2-1, with D hard to call. The CDR3 length is 15 residues. The V end was cut by 2 bases, the J end by 1 base, with 9 bases between. CDR1 and CDR2 from the germline V gene are SGHVS and FNYEAQ. DNA of the CDR3: TGTGCCAGCAGCTTACTGGCAGATTCCTACAATGAGCAGTTCTTC. It codes for CASSLLADSYNEQFF.

This clonotype was counted ten times or more. V and J are TRBV7-2 and TRBJ2-5, with D unresolved. From germline, CDR1 is SGHTA and CDR2 FQGNSA. V was cut by 2 bases and J by 1 base, with 2 bases left in between. This CDR3 has 12 residues. The DNA for the CDR3 is TGTGCCAGCAGCTTAACCCAAGAGACCCAGTACTTC. This translates into CASSLTQETQYF.

The gene calls are TRBV29-1 and TRBJ2-3; D not certain. Per germline, CDR1 SQVTM and CDR2 ANQGSEA. V was cut by 8 bases and J by 0 bases, with 15 bases left in between. This CDR3 contains 14 residues. The CDR3 coding sequence is TGCAGCTTTAATTTTCTCACTAGCACAGATACGCAGTATTTT. Protein: CSFNFLTSTDTQYF.

The table lists this clonotype with a few counts. The V call is TRBV6-5, the J call TRBJ1-5, with 8 positions matching TRBD1. Germline V lookup: CDR1 MNHEY, CDR2 SVGAGI. The junction had 7 bases not matched to a gene; V was cut back by 2 bases and J by 7 bases. The CDR3 is 15 amino acids. This CDR3 is CASSYPDRAGQPQHF. CDR3 coding DNA: TGTGCCAGCAGTTACCCGGACAGGGCAGGCCAGCCCCAGCATTTT.

This clonotype was picked up many times. This chain uses TRBV6-1 with TRBJ2-7, with TRBD2 identical over 11 bases. The V gene's germline CDR1 is MNHNS and CDR2 SASEGT. V lost 5 bases to trimming and J lost 3 bases; unmatched junction nucleotides: 3. The CDR3 is 14 amino acids. This chain's CDR3 is CASSRTSGGYEQYF. In DNA form, the CDR3 reads TGTGCCAGCAGTAGAACTAGCGGGGGCTACGAGCAGTACTTC.

The chain links TRBV15 to TRBJ2-5, with 10 bases aligning to TRBD2. The junction had 9 bases not matched to a gene; V was cut back by 2 bases and J by 3 bases. CDR3 length equals 17 residues. Germline V gene lookup returns CDR1 LNHNV and CDR2 YYDKDF (reference sequence). The CDR3 here is CATSRSWRTSGEETQYF. Written as DNA, the CDR3 is TGTGCCACCAGCAGAAGTTGGAGGACTAGCGGAGAAGAGACCCAGTACTTC.

V gene TRBV5-4 combines with J gene TRBJ1-6; D is possibly TRBD1 (5 bases). Trimming cost V 4 bases and J 10 bases, with 15 bases left between them. Germline V CDR1 and CDR2: SGHNT, YYREEE (reference sequence). This CDR3 spans 14 amino acids. CDR3 nucleotide sequence: TGTGCCAGCAGCCCCGACGGGAGGGGATCACCCCTCCACTTT. It is translated as CASSPDGRGSPLHF.

This clonotype was observed many times. The rearrangement links TRBV29-1 to TRBJ2-7; TRBD1 agrees at 11 bases. Per germline, CDR1 SQVTM and CDR2 ANQGSEA. CDR3 size: 15 residues. The junction had 10 bases not matched to a gene; V was cut back by 4 bases and J by 5 bases. Here the CDR3 DNA reads TGCAGCGTTGCGAGCGGACAGGGGGCGCCCCACGAGCAGTACTTC. It is translated as CSVASGQGAPHEQYF.

Only a few counts were recorded for this clonotype. The chain is built from TRBV14 and TRBJ1-1; no firm D call. CDR3 length: 13 residues. V was clipped by 4 bases and J by 7 bases, with 13 bases between them. Germline CDR1 and CDR2: SGHDN and FVKESK. CDR3 in amino acids: CASSLLTEDEAFF. CDR3 nucleotides: TGTGCCAGCAGCCTTCTTACCGAAGATGAAGCTTTCTTT. Complete variable domain (other parts from reference TRBV14 and TRBJ1-1): EAGVTQFPSHSVIEKGQTVTLRCDPISGHDNLYWYRRVMGKEIKFLLHFVKESKQDESGMPNNRFLAERTGGTYSTLKVQPAELEDSGVYFCASSLLTEDEAFFGQGTRLTVV.

This clonotype was counted between two and nine times. The chain recombines TRBV5-1 with TRBJ2-3, with 7 bases matching TRBD1. CDR1 SGHRS and CDR2 YFSETQ come from the germline V gene. This CDR3 has 15 amino acids. V gave up 2 bases and J gave up 1 base; unmatched junction bases: 4. Here the CDR3 DNA reads TGCGCCAGCAGCTTACAGGGGCAGGGCACAGATACGCAGTATTTT. Its translation: CASSLQGQGTDTQYF. Full variable domain (missing parts from reference TRBV5-1 and TRBJ2-3): KAGVTQTPRYLIKTRGQQVTLSCSPISGHRSVSWYQQTPGQGLQFLFEYFSETQRNKGNFPGRFSGRQFSNSRSEMNVSTLELGDSALYLCASSLQGQGTDTQYFGPGTRLTVL.

The rearrangement uses TRBV5-5 and TRBJ2-5, with D tentatively TRBD1 or TRBD2 (6 bases each). Germline V lookup: CDR1 SGHKS, CDR2 YYEKEE (reference sequence). This CDR3 region has 13 residues. Deletions cut 4 bases from V and 5 bases from J, with 12 bases between. The CDR3 sequence: CASSRWGAETQYF. CDR3 bases: TGTGCCAGCAGCCGGTGGGGGGCCGAGACCCAGTACTTC.

The chain uses TRBV18 and TRBJ1-1; TRBD1 matches at 9 bases. This CDR3 comprises 15 residues. The germline V gene has CDR1 KGHSH and CDR2 LQKENI. Unmatched junction bases numbered 13, after V lost 6 bases and J lost 8 bases. The CDR3 bases are TGTGCCAGCTCGCTCCCCGGGACAGGGTCGCTAGAAGCTTTCTTT. It specifies CASSLPGTGSLEAFF.

This chain uses TRBV3-1 with TRBJ2-2; 10 nucleotides match TRBD2. The CDR3 extends over 18 amino acids. V shed 6 bases and J 1 base; nucleotides not matched to a gene: 11. CDR1 is LGHDT, CDR2 YNNKEL, per germline (reference sequence). The CDR3: CASRYSGRPYLNTGELFF. The CDR3 nucleotides read TGTGCCAGCAGGTATAGCGGGAGGCCCTACCTGAACACCGGGGAGCTGTTTTTT.

The rearrangement joins TRBV9 to TRBJ2-7, with D perhaps matching TRBD2 (6 bases). Germline V lookup: CDR1 SGDLS, CDR2 YYNGEE. Trimming stripped 0 bases from V and 7 bases from J, with 14 bases between. CDR3 length: 14 amino acids. This CDR3 is CASSVAVWAGEQYF. The CDR3 DNA is TGTGCCAGCAGCGTAGCGGTTTGGGCGGGGGAGCAGTACTTC.

In this sample, this clonotype turned up a few times. The V gene is TRBV7-2, the J gene TRBJ2-5; D is unclear. The V end lost 1 base, the J end lost 2 bases, and 5 bases lay between the germline ends. The CDR3 is 13 residues long. Germline V gives CDR1 SGHTA, CDR2 FQGNSA. The CDR3 DNA sequence: TGTGCCAGCAGCTTAGGGAAGCAAGAGACCCAGTACTTC. It specifies CASSLGKQETQYF.

This clonotype turned up a few times. V usage is TRBV4-2 and J usage is TRBJ2-2; D gene uncertain. Germline V CDR1 and CDR2: LGHNA, YNFKEQ. V was clipped by 0 bases and J by 8 bases, with 10 bases between them. The CDR3 is 14 residues long. The CDR3: CASSQEDQLGELFF. For the CDR3, the DNA is TGTGCCAGCAGCCAAGAAGACCAACTAGGGGAGCTGTTTTTT.

The sample holds a few counts of this clonotype. The chain carries TRBV20-1 and TRBJ1-1; 8 bases agree with TRBD1. CDR3 length: 13 amino acids. Germline CDR1 is DFQATT and CDR2 is SNEGSKA (reference sequence). The CDR3 coding sequence is TGCAGCCAGAACAGGGGGACGGACACTGAAGCTTTCTTT. Amino acid sequence: CSQNRGTDTEAFF.

The chain combines TRBV20-1 with TRBJ2-7; D call uncertain. CDR3 size: 13 residues. In germline, CDR1 is DFQATT, CDR2 SNEGSKA (reference sequence). The V end lost 7 bases, the J end lost 2 bases, and 15 bases lay between the germline ends. CDR3 in DNA: TGCAGTGTCCTAAGAGATATCCCCTACGAGCAGTACTTC. Protein: CSVLRDIPYEQYF.

This clonotype was picked up a small number of times. The gene calls are TRBV19 and TRBJ1-1; maybe TRBD1 (6 bases). The V gene lost 1 base and the J gene lost 4 bases, with 13 bases spanning the gap. Germline CDR1 and CDR2: LNHDA and SQIVND (reference sequence). The CDR3 consists of 15 residues. DNA for the CDR3: TGTGCCAGTAGTATAGGCGGCAGGGGTGGCACTGAAGCTTTCTTT. This gives the protein CASSIGGRGGTEAFF.

This clonotype occurred a few times. The chain employs TRBV5-1 and TRBJ1-1; D perhaps matches TRBD1 (5 bases). This CDR3 is 15 amino acids long. V was cut by 0 bases and J by 4 bases, with 13 bases left in between. Germline V gene data show CDR1 as SGHRS and CDR2 as YFSETQ. CDR3 sequence (DNA): TGCGCCAGCAGCTTGGCCCTCGGGGGTGGCACTGAAGCTTTCTTT. Encoded protein: CASSLALGGGTEAFF.

This clonotype was picked up a small number of times. The J gene is TRBJ1-4, the V gene TRBV20-1; TRBD1 agrees at 8 bases. The germline gives CDR1 DFQATT, CDR2 SNEGSKA (reference sequence). V shed 4 bases and J 4 bases; nucleotides not matched to a gene: 5. The CDR3 covers 14 residues. CDR3: CSATPGGFNEKLFF. The CDR3 DNA sequence: TGCAGTGCTACTCCAGGGGGCTTTAATGAAAAACTGTTTTTT.

The V gene is TRBV5-1, the J gene TRBJ2-5; D possibly corresponds to TRBD2 (6 bases). The germline gives CDR1 SGHRS, CDR2 YFSETQ. The CDR3 is 16 amino acids. V was trimmed by 4 bases and J by 1 base, leaving 17 bases between them. The CDR3 protein is CASSGGTSTFQETQYF. DNA of the CDR3: TGCGCCAGCAGCGGAGGGACCAGTACGTTCCAAGAGACCCAGTACTTC.

This clonotype was observed many times. The chain combines TRBV4-3 with TRBJ1-2, with unresolved D. CDR1 is LGHNA and CDR2 is YSLEER in the germline V gene. The CDR3 is made up of 14 amino acids. Trimming left V 0 bases short and J 4 bases short, with 9 bases between. The CDR3 protein is CASSQEAGGYGYTF. As DNA, the CDR3 is TGCGCCAGCAGCCAAGAGGCGGGCGGCTATGGCTACACCTTC.

As regards this clonotype: Sequence at one end of the junction differs from germline and may be a read error. The V and J genes are TRBV7-7 and TRBJ2-1; TRBD2 aligns across 8 bases. Germline V gene lookup returns CDR1 SSHAT and CDR2 FNYEAQ (reference sequence). CDR3 length equals 14 residues. The CDR3 reads CASSAELAANEQFF. For the CDR3, the DNA is TGTGCTAGCAGCGCCGAACTAGCGGCTAATGAGCAGTTCTTC. Based on the CDR3 plus reference TRBV7-7 and TRBJ2-1, the full variable domain is GAGVSQSPRYKVTKRGQDVTLRCDPISSHATLYWYQQALGQGPEFLTYFNYEAQPDKSGLPSDRFSAERPEGSISTLTIQRTEQRDSAMYRCASSAELAANEQFFGPGTRLTVL.

Written as DNA, the CDR3 is TGTGCCAGCAGTTTTTTGGACAGGGCAAAGGAGACCCAGTACTTC. This codes for CASSFLDRAKETQYF. The chain links TRBV28 to TRBJ2-5; the match to TRBD1 covers 8 bases. V lost 3 bases, J lost 5 bases, and 8 bases stayed unmatched. CDR1 is MDHEN, CDR2 SYDVKM, per germline. This CDR3 has 15 residues.

The CDR3 protein is CSATRTSGRWGADTQYF. The CDR3 DNA is TGCAGTGCTACACGGACTAGCGGGAGGTGGGGGGCAGATACGCAGTATTTT. The rearrangement uses TRBV20-1 and TRBJ2-3; 14 nucleotides match TRBD2. The CDR3 consists of 17 residues. With V trimmed by 4 bases and J by 4 bases, 10 bases remained unmatched. Germline CDR1 is DFQATT and CDR2 is SNEGSKA (reference sequence).

The V call is TRBV2, the J call TRBJ2-5, with D unresolved. This CDR3 comprises 13 residues. Trimming took 4 bases from V and 4 from J, leaving 10 bases between them. The germline V gene encodes CDR1 SNHLY and CDR2 FYNNEI. This chain's CDR3 is CASSVEVPETQYF. The CDR3 DNA follows: TGTGCCAGCAGTGTGGAAGTGCCAGAGACCCAGTACTTC. Variable domain in full (rest from reference TRBV2 and TRBJ2-5): EPEVTQTPSHQVTQMGQEVILRCVPISNHLYFYWYRQILGQKVEFLVSFYNNEISEKSEIFDDQFSVERPDGSNFTLKIRSTKLEDSAMYFCASSVEVPETQYFGPGTRLLVL.